This T cell receptor beta chain was identified during a study of OX40 agonist ivuxolimab in advanced cancers. Across the study: The patients received ivuxolimab by intravenous route every 2 weeks at 0.01 to 10 mg/kg. Participants, 65% to 85% male, averaged roughly 60 years of age, ranging from roughly 23 to 80.

Study-wide findings and caveats: Clones of CD4+ and CD8+ blood T cells grew by week 6 at doses of 0.1 to 3.0 mg/kg. Among the lowest peripheral clonal expansion occurred in 0.1-3.0 mg/kg partial responders.

The CDR3 totals 13 residues. V shed 2 bases and J shed 2 bases, with 7 bases lying between them. CDR1 is SGHVS, CDR2 FQNEAQ, per germline. Produced via immunoSEQ multiplex PCR; TCRdb's table is partial and in-frame only. The sample contains about 46,000 clones, 87% of which appear only once. Turning to this clone: Its antigen remains unknown.

This clonotype was sampled from an adult with an advanced solid tumor such as melanoma, head and neck, liver or kidney cancer. The sequencing here drew on CD4+ or CD8+ T cells sorted from blood, taken in a trial of the OX40 agonist ivuxolimab. V and J are TRBV7-8 and TRBJ2-7; D gene unclear. CDR3 DNA sequence: TGTGCCAGCAGCTTACTCGGACCCTACGAGCAGTACTTC. Protein: CASSLLGPYEQYF.